This record looks at one T cell receptor (beta chain) sequence and its context. Its antigen remains unidentified. These data belong to a study of identical twins. General study findings and limits: Insertions ran lower in abundant cord blood beta clonotypes, though not in memory repertoires.

The trim removed 3 bases at V and 8 bases at J, leaving 7 bases unmatched. Germline CDR1 is MRHNA and CDR2 is SNTAGT. The length of the CDR3 is 15 residues. A universal primer site came from template switching; cDNA carried unique molecular identifiers. MiXCR, applied by TCRdb to the 5' RACE reads, yields one record per CDR3 protein. The sample has 450,000 to 650,000 distinct CDR3 sequences, 13% to 15% seen once. These sequences were also reported in another study, on yellow fever vaccine responses in identical twins.

This chain joins TRBV6-4 and TRBJ2-1; 10 bases map to TRBD2. Sequencing input: CD4+ T cells sorted from blood. This TCR derives from a woman under 30 in good health. In DNA, the CDR3 is TGTGCCAGCAGTGAGGAGGCTAGCGGGAGCCATGAGCAGTTCTTC. Amino acid sequence: CASSEEASGSHEQFF.